Below, 14 T cell receptor beta chains from the same sample are listed, as sequenced in a study of cytomegalovirus exposure and HLA in healthy donors. Produced via immunoSEQ multiplex PCR; TCRdb's table is partial and in-frame only. This table holds around 140,000 clones, 89% found once. Sequencing input: PBMCs. The receptors shown here come from a woman younger than 30 in good health and CMV-seronegative.

The chain carries TRBV9 and TRBJ1-4; 8 nucleotides line up with TRBD1. V shed 0 bases, J shed 7 bases, and the junction held 5 bases outside the gene matches. This CDR3 contains 15 residues. From germline, CDR1 is SGDLS and CDR2 YYNGEE. CDR3 loop: CASSVGAGGGEKLFF. CDR3 in DNA: TGTGCCAGCAGCGTAGGAGCAGGGGGCGGTGAAAAACTGTTTTTT.

The chain combines TRBV18 with TRBJ1-1; 8 nucleotides line up with TRBD1. With V trimmed by 4 bases and J by 6 bases, 10 bases remained unmatched. Germline V gives CDR1 KGHSH, CDR2 LQKENI. The CDR3 loop spans 15 amino acids. CDR3: CASSQTGGRGAEAFF. Written as DNA, the CDR3 is TGTGCCAGCTCACAAACAGGGGGAAGAGGGGCTGAAGCTTTCTTT.

A remark on this clone: This CDR3 is missing its conserved last phenylalanine or tryptophan, likely due to a read error. Because the CDR3's place on the DNA is in doubt, the DNA is left out and the CDR3 is given as listed by TCRdb. V is TRBV6-1 and J is TRBJ1-1; the D segment call TRBD1 is taken from the table without a DNA check. Germline V gene sequence: CDR1 MNHNS, CDR2 SASEGT. The CDR3 sequence runs 13 residues, both termini included. CDR3 amino acids: CASSTTPDRGAFV.

This chain uses TRBV5-1 with TRBJ2-1; possibly TRBD1 for D (5 bases). V lost 4 bases to trimming and J lost 5 bases, with 16 bases between them. This CDR3 comprises 15 residues. Germline V gene lookup returns CDR1 SGHRS and CDR2 YFSETQ. The CDR3 is CASSARVGVDNEQFF. The DNA of the CDR3 is TGCGCCAGCAGCGCCAGGGTTGGCGTAGACAATGAGCAGTTCTTC.

This chain uses TRBV9 with TRBJ2-1, with 8 bases matching TRBD1. Looked up from germline, CDR1 is SGDLS and CDR2 is YYNGEE. This CDR3 is built from 16 residues. The junction had 9 bases not matched to a gene; V was cut back by 4 bases and J by 3 bases. DNA of the CDR3: TGTGCCAGCAGCCTTATGACAGGGGCGATCTACAATGAGCAGTTCTTC. As protein: CASSLMTGAIYNEQFF.

The chain joins TRBV2 to TRBJ1-2, with D perhaps TRBD1 (5 bases). This CDR3 comprises 13 residues. Germline V gene lookup returns CDR1 SNHLY and CDR2 FYNNEI. V was pared by 5 bases and J by 4 bases, with 11 bases between. CDR3 nucleotides: TGTGCCAGCAGTCCAGGGATAGCCTATGGCTACACCTTC. Amino acid sequence: CASSPGIAYGYTF.

V is TRBV11-2 and J is TRBJ1-1; 7 bases fit TRBD1. The CDR3 is made up of 16 amino acids. CDR1 and CDR2 from the germline V gene are SGHAT and FQNNGV. V lost 5 bases, J lost 0 bases, and 9 bases stayed unmatched. The chain's CDR3 is CASSPWTGGMNTEAFF. Written as DNA, the CDR3 is TGTGCCAGCAGCCCTTGGACAGGAGGCATGAACACTGAAGCTTTCTTT.

CDR3 DNA sequence: TGTGCCAGCAGCGGGACTAGTTGGAGAGAGACCCAGTACTTC. Translation gives CASSGTSWRETQYF. V is TRBV9 and J is TRBJ2-5; TRBD2 matches 7 bases. This CDR3 has 14 residues. Germline CDR1 SGDLS, CDR2 YYNGEE. The J segment lost 4 bases and the V segment lost 3 bases, leaving 6 bases of the junction unmatched.

J is TRBJ2-3 and V is TRBV19, with D perhaps TRBD1 (6 bases). From germline, CDR1 is LNHDA and CDR2 SQIVND (reference sequence). Trimming removed 5 bases at V and 2 bases at J, with 14 bases between. The CDR3 is made up of 15 amino acids. CDR3 protein: CASSPRTAITDTQYF. The CDR3 nucleotides read TGTGCCAGTAGTCCAAGGACAGCGATCACAGATACGCAGTATTTT.

V and J are TRBV19 and TRBJ2-7; the D gene is possibly TRBD2 (5 bases). Trimming took off 7 bases at V and 3 bases at J, with 25 bases between the two ends. The CDR3 loop spans 17 amino acids. Per germline, CDR1 LNHDA and CDR2 SQIVND (reference sequence). CDR3 coding DNA: TGTGCCAGTACCGCTACATTCGACGGACTCCTTTTCTACGAGCAGTACTTC. This gives the protein CASTATFDGLLFYEQYF.

The chain carries TRBV29-1 and TRBJ1-2; 7 positions match TRBD1. Unmatched junction bases numbered 6, after V lost 3 bases and J lost 8 bases. Germline values: CDR1 SQVTM, CDR2 ANQGSEA. This CDR3 spans 12 amino acids. This chain's CDR3 is CSVETGPMGYTF. The CDR3 DNA follows: TGCAGCGTTGAGACAGGGCCTATGGGCTACACCTTC.

This chain links TRBV7-2 with TRBJ1-4; TRBD1 might be the D (5 bases). The germline V and J ends were trimmed by 5 bases and 8 bases, with 18 bases remaining between them. The germline V gene has CDR1 SGHTA and CDR2 FQGNSA. The CDR3 is 15 amino acids. CDR3 region: CASSPQGRWGEKLFF. For the CDR3, the DNA is TGTGCCAGCAGCCCCCAGGGTCGATGGGGCGAAAAACTGTTTTTT.

The chain links TRBV6-6 to TRBJ2-7; 8 positions agree with TRBD2. Per germline, CDR1 MNHNY and CDR2 SVGAGI (reference sequence). The CDR3 covers 15 residues. V shed 0 bases and J 3 bases; nucleotides not matched to a gene: 4. The CDR3 sequence is CASSYSPGGGYEQYF. The CDR3 nucleotides read TGTGCCAGCAGTTACTCGCCCGGGGGGGGCTACGAGCAGTACTTC.

The V gene is TRBV11-3, the J gene TRBJ2-3, with TRBD2 matching over 14 bases. This CDR3 contains 17 residues. The V gene's germline CDR1 is SGHNT and CDR2 YENEEA. V was clipped by 5 bases and J by 5 bases; unmatched bases: 9. The CDR3 is CASSPRYGLAGGDTQYF. In DNA, the CDR3 is TGTGCCAGCAGCCCGCGATACGGACTAGCGGGGGGAGATACGCAGTATTTT.